These 13 T cell receptor beta chains share one sample of origin, sequenced in a study of T cells in Graves' hyperthyroidism and ophthalmopathy. Amplified TCR beta CDR3 regions came from RNA transcripts. The TCR CDR3 first-round RT-PCR relied on the HTBI primer set. TCRdb ran MiXCR on the multiplex PCR reads and lists one entry per CDR3 protein. There are 150,000 or so distinct CDR3 sequences in the sample; over 20% occur only once, and more than 65% lies in the top ten. Sequencing was carried out using blood. These receptors originate from a woman between 50 and 59 years old with Graves' hyperthyroidism that later progressed to Graves' ophthalmopathy.

This clonotype showed up many times. The chain carries TRBV5-1 and TRBJ2-7; 7 bases are shared with TRBD2. The CDR3 covers 14 residues. Looked up from germline, CDR1 is SGHRS and CDR2 is YFSETQ. Trimming took 0 bases from V and 3 from J; bases not matched to a gene: 3. The DNA for the CDR3 is TGCGCCAGCAGCTTGGGTGCGGGGGTCTACGAGCAGTACTTC. The encoded protein is CASSLGAGVYEQYF.

This clonotype has ten or more counts. The chain has TRBV27 and TRBJ1-5, with 7 bases lining up with TRBD1. This CDR3 contains 13 residues. The germline gives CDR1 MNHEY, CDR2 SMNVEV (reference sequence). The ends lost 8 bases at V and 3 bases at J; junction bases unmatched: 4. This chain's CDR3 is CASGGQFNQPQHF. CDR3 bases: TGTGCCAGCGGGGGACAGTTCAATCAGCCCCAGCATTTT.

This clonotype was counted ten times or more. This chain joins TRBV28 and TRBJ2-2; 12 nucleotides line up with TRBD2. This CDR3 comprises 16 residues. CDR1 and CDR2 from the germline V gene are MDHEN and SYDVKM. V shed 3 bases, J shed 4 bases, and the junction held 3 bases outside the gene matches. The CDR3 here is CASSLLLAGGTGELFF. In DNA form, the CDR3 reads TGTGCCAGCAGTTTGCTACTAGCGGGAGGCACCGGGGAGCTGTTTTTT.

This clonotype was seen ten or more times. The chain uses TRBV6-1 and TRBJ1-3; D is uncertain. V was cut by 0 bases and J by 2 bases, with 8 bases left in between. This CDR3 contains 15 residues. Germline V lookup: CDR1 MNHNS, CDR2 SASEGT. The CDR3 reads CASSEAGGAGNTIYF. The CDR3, as DNA: TGTGCCAGCAGTGAAGCGGGCGGCGCTGGAAACACCATATATTTT.

This clonotype appeared many times. CDR3 DNA: TGTGCCTGGAGTTCGGACAGGGTGGCCACTGAAGCTTTCTTT. Its protein product is CAWSSDRVATEAFF. The chain recombines TRBV30 with TRBJ1-1, with 8 bases lining up with TRBD1. Germline lookup yields CDR1 GTSNPN and CDR2 SVGIG (reference sequence). The CDR3 is made up of 14 amino acids. With V trimmed by 2 bases and J by 4 bases, 6 bases remained unmatched. The full variable domain, rest sourced from reference TRBV30 and TRBJ1-1, is SQTIHQWPATLVQPVGSPLSLECTVEGTSNPNLYWYRQAAGRGLQLLFYSVGIGQISSEVPQNLSASRPQDRQFILSSKKLLLSDSGFYLCAWSSDRVATEAFFGQGTRLTVV.

This clonotype appeared a few times. The chain links TRBV12-3 or TRBV12-4 to TRBJ1-2; 11 bases match TRBD1. The CDR3 runs 14 residues. After removal of 3 bases from V and 8 bases from J, the junction contained 5 bases not matched to a gene. The CDR3 DNA reads TGTGCCAGCAGTTTTGGACAGGGGGCGCGAGGCTACACCTTC. This codes for CASSFGQGARGYTF.

This clonotype was detected ten times or more. This chain uses TRBV11-2 with TRBJ2-1, with 10 bases identical to TRBD2. CDR1 SGHAT and CDR2 FQNNGV come from the germline V gene. CDR3 length: 17 amino acids. J lost 7 bases, V lost 0 bases, and 9 bases had no gene match. CDR3 sequence (DNA): TGTGCCAGCAGCTTAGACCCGGCTAGCGGGAGAACTAATGAGCAGTTCTTC. Encoded protein: CASSLDPASGRTNEQFF.

The sample holds many counts of this clonotype. The V gene is TRBV6-1, the J gene TRBJ2-1; TRBD2 might be the D (6 bases). CDR3 length: 13 amino acids. Looked up from germline, CDR1 is MNHNS and CDR2 is SASEGT. Trimming took off 6 bases at V and 7 bases at J, with 13 bases between the two ends. CDR3 amino acids: CASRTGVLNEQFF. DNA of the CDR3: TGTGCCAGCAGGACGGGGGTTCTTAATGAGCAGTTCTTC.

This clonotype showed up just a few times. The chain has TRBV3-1 and TRBJ2-5; D might be TRBD1 (6 bases). V lost 5 bases and J lost 5, with 12 bases in between. CDR3 size: 13 residues. Germline CDR1 reads LGHDT; CDR2 reads YNNKEL (reference sequence). The CDR3 DNA is TGTGCCAGCAGCTTCGAAAGGGGGGAGACCCAGTACTTC. Encoded protein: CASSFERGETQYF.

CDR3 sequence (DNA): TGTGCCAGTAGTACCCCGGGACAGGGATCAGATGGCTACACCTTC. It encodes CASSTPGQGSDGYTF. This rearrangement joins TRBV19 to TRBJ1-2; 9 bases fit TRBD1. Trimming cost V 4 bases and J 6 bases; bases outside gene matches: 9. This CDR3 is built from 15 residues. CDR1 and CDR2 from the germline V gene are LNHDA and SQIVND (reference sequence). The variable domain in full, completed from reference TRBV19 and TRBJ1-2, reads DGGITQSPKYLFRKEGQNVTLSCEQNLNHDAMYWYRQDPGQGLRLIYYSQIVNDFQKGDIAEGYSVSREKKESFPLTVTSAQKNPTAFYLCASSTPGQGSDGYTFGSGTRLTVV.

The V gene is TRBV3-1, the J gene TRBJ2-1; D unclear. The V gene's germline CDR1 is LGHDT and CDR2 YNNKEL (reference sequence). The CDR3 totals 15 residues. Trimming stripped 4 bases from V and 0 bases from J, with 10 bases between. CDR3 DNA: TGTGCCAGCAGCCCTATTGGGGTCTCCTACAATGAGCAGTTCTTC. Translating it yields CASSPIGVSYNEQFF.

This clonotype was seen many times. The rearrangement joins TRBV10-3 to TRBJ2-5; the match to TRBD2 covers 8 bases. J lost 1 base, V lost 6 bases, and 10 bases had no gene match. Germline V gene lookup returns CDR1 ENHRY and CDR2 SYGVKD. This CDR3 has 16 residues. In DNA form, the CDR3 reads TGTGCCATCAGCATTGGAAGCGGGGGTGTCCAAGAGACCCAGTACTTC. It codes for CAISIGSGGVQETQYF.

This clonotype was observed a few times. This may stem from a read error, because a much larger clone lies one nucleotide away. The V gene is TRBV30, the J gene TRBJ2-3; no clear D. The J call may be mistaken, given a closer DNA end match to TRBJ1-5. Per the germline V gene, CDR1 is GTSNPN and CDR2 is SVGIG (reference sequence). CDR3 length: 11 amino acids. CDR3 nucleotides: TGTGCCTGGAGTGTGATGGATACGCAGCATTTT. This sequence encodes CAWSVMDTQHF.